This T cell receptor (beta chain) was captured in a study of shared T cell receptors in the human thymus. Generated by immunoSEQ multiplex PCR, the TCRdb table keeps only in-frame clones and is missing some. The sample lists roughly 560,000 clones; more than 75% were seen once. CDR1 is KGHSH and CDR2 is LQKENI in the germline V gene. V gave up 1 base and J gave up 8 bases, with 14 bases separating them. This CDR3 region has 14 residues. The same specimen was also included in a second study, on human thymus T cells. Turning to that study: All donors were healthy Finnish infants who were undergoing corrective surgery to treat congenital heart defects. Obtained as resections during corrective heart surgery, the thymus tissue was then studied. Unrelated people showed highly overlapping thymic repertoires, related research reported.

The clonotype originates from a boy in the first two years of life with a congenital heart defect. The sample was thymocytes. The J gene is TRBJ1-1, the V gene TRBV18; the D is unclear. The CDR3 reads CASSPLNTDMEAFF. For the CDR3, the DNA is TGTGCCAGCTCACCACTGAATACCGACATGGAAGCTTTCTTT. The entire variable domain, with the rest obtained from reference TRBV18 and TRBJ1-1, is as follows: NAGVMQNPRHLVRRRGQEARLRCSPMKGHSHVYWYRQLPEEGLKFMVYLQKENIIDESGMPKERFSAEFPKEGPSILRIQQVVRGDSAAYFCASSPLNTDMEAFFGQGTRLTVV.